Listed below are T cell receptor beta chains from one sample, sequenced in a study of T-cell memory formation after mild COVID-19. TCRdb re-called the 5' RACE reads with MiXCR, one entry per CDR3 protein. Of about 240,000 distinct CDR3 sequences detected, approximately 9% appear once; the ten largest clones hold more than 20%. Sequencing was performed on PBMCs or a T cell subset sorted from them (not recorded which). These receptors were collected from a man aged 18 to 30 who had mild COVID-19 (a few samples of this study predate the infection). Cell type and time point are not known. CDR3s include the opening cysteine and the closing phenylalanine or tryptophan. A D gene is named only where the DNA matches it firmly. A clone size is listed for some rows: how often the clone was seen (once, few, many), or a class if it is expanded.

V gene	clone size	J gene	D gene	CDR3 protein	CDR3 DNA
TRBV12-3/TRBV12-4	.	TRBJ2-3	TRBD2	CASSPLGGTTDTQYF	TGTGCCAGCAGTCCTTTGGGGGGGACCACAGATACGCAGTATTTT
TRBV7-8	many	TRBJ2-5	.	CASSGARETQYF	TGTGCCAGCAGCGGAGCCCGAGAGACCCAGTACTTC
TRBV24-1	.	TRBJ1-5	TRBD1	CATSDSKTGSNQPQHF	TGTGCCACCAGTGATTCCAAGACAGGGAGCAATCAGCCCCAGCATTTT
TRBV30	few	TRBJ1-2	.	CAWSRWGNYGYTF	TGTGCCTGGAGTCGGTGGGGGAACTATGGCTACACCTTC
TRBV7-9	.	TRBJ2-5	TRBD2	CASSSGTSGGSQETQYF	TGTGCCAGCAGCTCCGGGACTAGCGGGGGATCACAAGAGACCCAGTACTTC
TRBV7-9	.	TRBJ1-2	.	CASSSGQIYGYTF	TGTGCCAGCAGCTCCGGACAGATCTATGGCTACACCTTC
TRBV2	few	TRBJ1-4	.	CASRVDSSTNEKLFF	TGTGCCAGCAGAGTTGACAGTTCAACTAATGAAAAACTGTTTTTT
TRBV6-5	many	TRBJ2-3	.	CASNQATTDTQYF	TGTGCCAGCAATCAGGCAACCACAGATACGCAGTATTTT
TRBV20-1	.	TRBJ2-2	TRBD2	CSARPGTSGGAGELFF	TGCAGTGCTAGGCCAGGGACTAGCGGGGGGGCCGGGGAGCTGTTTTTT
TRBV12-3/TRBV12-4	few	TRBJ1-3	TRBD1	CASSLDRGGYTIYF	TGTGCCAGCAGTTTGGACAGGGGAGGATACACCATATATTTT
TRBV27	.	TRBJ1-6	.	CASSRQNSPLHF	TGTGCCAGCAGTAGACAGAATTCACCCCTCCACTTT
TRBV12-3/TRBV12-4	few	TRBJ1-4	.	CASSSGTNEKLFF	TGTGCCAGCAGTTCGGGGACTAATGAAAAACTGTTTTTT
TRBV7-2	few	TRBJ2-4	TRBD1	CASSPRTGWENIQYF	TGTGCCAGCAGCCCCCGGACAGGGTGGGAAAACATTCAGTACTTC
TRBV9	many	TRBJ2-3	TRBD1	CASSVPRTGGTDTQYF	TGTGCCAGCAGCGTACCGAGGACAGGGGGAACAGATACGCAGTATTTT
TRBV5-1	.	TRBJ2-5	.	CASSRWRNTDRETQYF	TGCGCCAGCAGTCGGTGGCGAAACACTGACCGAGAGACCCAGTACTTC
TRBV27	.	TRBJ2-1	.	CASRPYRGGEQFF	TGTGCCAGCAGACCCTATAGGGGCGGTGAGCAGTTCTTC
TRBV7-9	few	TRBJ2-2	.	CASSLRVNTGELFF	TGTGCCAGCAGCTTGCGAGTGAACACCGGGGAGCTGTTTTTT
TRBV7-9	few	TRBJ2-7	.	CASSLGATTEQYF	TGTGCCAGCAGCTTGGGGGCCACCACGGAGCAGTACTTC
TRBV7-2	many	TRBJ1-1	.	CASSLNGQNTEAFF	TGTGCCAGCAGCTTAAATGGACAGAACACTGAAGCTTTCTTT
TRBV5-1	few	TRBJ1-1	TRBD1	CASSLRQGLGEAFF	TGCGCCAGCAGCTTGCGACAGGGGCTTGGTGAAGCTTTCTTT
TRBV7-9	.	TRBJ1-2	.	CASSLRDGNYGYTF	TGTGCCAGCAGCTTGAGGGACGGTAACTATGGCTACACCTTC
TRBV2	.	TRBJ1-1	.	CASSGRGGTEAFF	TGTGCCAGCAGTGGCAGGGGTGGCACTGAAGCTTTCTTT
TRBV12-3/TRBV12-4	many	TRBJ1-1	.	CASSLRDPTRGAFF	TGTGCCAGCAGTTTGCGGGACCCTACCCGGGGAGCTTTCTTT
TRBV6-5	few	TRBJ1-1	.	CASSYGGATEAFF	TGTGCCAGCAGTTACGGAGGGGCCACTGAAGCTTTCTTT
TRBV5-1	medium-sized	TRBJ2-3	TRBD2	CASSIIAGGDTQYF	TGCGCCAGCAGCATCATAGCGGGAGGGGATACGCAGTATTTT
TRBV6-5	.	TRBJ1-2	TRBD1	CATYPGGRRYGYTF	TGTGCCACCTACCCAGGGGGCAGGAGGTATGGCTACACCTTC
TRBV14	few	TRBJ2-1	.	CASSQRVGEFSDEQFF	TGTGCCAGCAGCCAACGCGTGGGGGAATTTAGCGATGAGCAGTTCTTC
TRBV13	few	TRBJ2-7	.	CASSTRRGEQYF	TGTGCCAGCAGCACCCGAAGGGGGGAGCAGTACTTC
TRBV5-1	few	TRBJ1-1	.	CASSLEPLGNTEAFF	TGCGCCAGCAGCTTGGAGCCCCTAGGGAACACTGAAGCTTTCTTT
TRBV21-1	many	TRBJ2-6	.	CAGGRDRSTGANVLTF	TGTGCCGGGGGGCGGGACAGGTCGACTGGGGCCAACGTCCTGACTTTC
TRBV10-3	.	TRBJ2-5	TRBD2	CAISRLAEQETQYF	TGTGCCATCAGTCGACTAGCGGAACAAGAGACCCAGTACTTC
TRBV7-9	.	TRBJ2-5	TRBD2	CASSSRTSGAQETQYF	TGTGCCAGCAGCTCCCGGACTAGCGGGGCCCAAGAGACCCAGTACTTC
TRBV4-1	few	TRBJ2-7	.	CASSQELDPYEQYF	TGCGCCAGCAGCCAAGAACTAGACCCCTACGAGCAGTACTTC
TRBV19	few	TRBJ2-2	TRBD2	CASSPWTSGGGGELFF	TGTGCCAGTAGTCCCTGGACTAGCGGGGGCGGCGGGGAGCTGTTTTTT
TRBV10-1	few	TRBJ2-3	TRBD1	CASSGEKGTGEKDTQYF	TGCGCCAGCAGTGGGGAGAAAGGGACAGGGGAGAAAGATACGCAGTATTTT
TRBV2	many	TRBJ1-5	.	CASMTTGTSTQHF	TGTGCCAGCATGACCACAGGGACATCTACCCAGCATTTT
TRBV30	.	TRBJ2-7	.	CAWSGLGEQYF	TGTGCCTGGAGTGGCCTCGGCGAGCAGTACTTC
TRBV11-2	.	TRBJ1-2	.	CASSLVPDSYGYTF	TGTGCCAGCAGCTTAGTCCCGGACAGCTATGGCTACACCTTC
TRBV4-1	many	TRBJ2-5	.	CASSHIGGETQYF	TGCGCCAGCAGCCACATTGGGGGAGAGACCCAGTACTTC
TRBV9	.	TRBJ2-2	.	CASSVQGRDTGELFF	TGTGCCAGCAGCGTACAGGGAAGAGACACCGGGGAGCTGTTTTTT
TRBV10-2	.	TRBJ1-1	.	CASSESGSNTEAFF	TGCGCCAGCAGTGAGTCGGGATCGAACACTGAAGCTTTCTTT
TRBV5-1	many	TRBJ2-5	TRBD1	CASSSTLTGGETQYF	TGCGCCAGCAGCTCCACCTTGACAGGGGGAGAGACCCAGTACTTC
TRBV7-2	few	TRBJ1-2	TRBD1	CASTNTLQGNYGYTF	TGTGCCAGCACCAACACCCTACAGGGGAACTATGGCTACACCTTC
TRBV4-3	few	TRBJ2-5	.	CASSQDLGDGTQYF	TGCGCCAGCAGCCAAGATCTCGGAGACGGGACCCAGTACTTC
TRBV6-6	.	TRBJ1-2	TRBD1	CASSETYRGAEGYTF	TGTGCCAGCAGTGAGACCTACAGGGGGGCGGAGGGCTACACCTTC
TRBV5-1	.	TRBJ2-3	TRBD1	CASSLPGQGDTQYF	TGCGCCAGCAGCCTGCCGGGACAGGGGGATACGCAGTATTTT
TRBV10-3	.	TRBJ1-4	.	CATHEEENEKLFF	TGTGCCACCCACGAAGAGGAGAATGAAAAACTGTTTTTT
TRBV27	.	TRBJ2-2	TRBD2	CASKVSGDFGELFF	TGTGCCAGCAAAGTTAGCGGGGATTTCGGGGAGCTGTTTTTT
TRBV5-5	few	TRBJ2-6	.	CASSLNPGSGANVLTF	TGTGCCAGCAGCTTAAATCCAGGGTCTGGGGCCAACGTCCTGACTTTC
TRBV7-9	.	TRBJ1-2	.	CASSLSGARLGPHGYTF	TGTGCCAGCAGCTTATCAGGGGCCCGGTTAGGGCCTCATGGCTACACCTTC
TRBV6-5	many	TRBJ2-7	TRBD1	CASTSRGPSYEQYF	TGTGCCAGCACTTCCAGGGGGCCCTCCTACGAGCAGTACTTC
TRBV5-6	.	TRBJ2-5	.	CASSRDRIGTQYF	TGTGCCAGCAGCCGGGACCGCATAGGGACCCAGTACTTC
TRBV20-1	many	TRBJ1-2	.	CSARRTDLNYGYTF	TGCAGTGCTAGAAGGACAGACCTTAACTATGGCTACACCTTC
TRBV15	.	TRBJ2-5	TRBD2	CATSIQRGFQETQYF	TGTGCCACGTCAATCCAGCGGGGCTTCCAAGAGACCCAGTACTTC
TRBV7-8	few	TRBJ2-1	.	CASSLGRGERGFF	TGTGCCAGCAGCTTAGGCCGAGGGGAACGGGGGTTCTTC
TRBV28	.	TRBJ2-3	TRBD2	CASTTRWASGTDTQYF	TGTGCCAGCACCACCCGTTGGGCTAGCGGAACAGATACGCAGTATTTT
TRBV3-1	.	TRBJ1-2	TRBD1	CASSQDDGQGGYGYTF	TGTGCCAGCAGCCAAGACGACGGACAGGGCGGCTATGGCTACACCTTC
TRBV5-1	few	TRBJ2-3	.	CASSFRQATDTQYF	TGCGCCAGCAGCTTTAGGCAGGCCACAGATACGCAGTATTTT